The rows below give T cell receptor beta chains drawn from one sample of a study of blood T cells in healthy people across ages. TCRdb processed the 5' RACE reads anew with MiXCR; each CDR3 protein has one entry. The sample includes roughly 800,000 distinct CDR3 sequences, 58% seen only once; the top ten take around 22%. Sequenced input: blood. These receptors originate from a man aged 25 to 45 in good health. CDR3s include the opening cysteine and the closing phenylalanine or tryptophan. Each record gives: J gene, V gene, CDR3 length, CDR3 protein.

TRBJ2-5	TRBV3-1	17	CASSQGVSRTGQETQYF
TRBJ2-7	TRBV28	13	CASSLWGNYEQYF
TRBJ1-4	TRBV6-2/TRBV6-3	11	CASSINEKLFF
TRBJ1-5	TRBV7-9	15	CASSLALGSNQPQHF
TRBJ1-1	TRBV6-5	15	CASSYSSTGSTEAFF
TRBJ2-1	TRBV27	16	CASSADRQGKWYEQFF
TRBJ2-4	TRBV20-1	16	CSAESASGIAKNIQYF
TRBJ2-1	TRBV4-3	15	CASSQEDSGYNEQFF
TRBJ2-7	TRBV20-1	15	CSASVIRGGYYEQYF
TRBJ2-5	TRBV20-1	15	CSAMGALQLQETQYF
TRBJ2-1	TRBV29-1	18	CSVPHSSRVGLNYNEQFF
TRBJ2-5	TRBV20-1	14	CSANQLGGTETQYF
TRBJ2-1	TRBV5-6	13	CASSLGTSNEQFF
TRBJ1-2	TRBV6-6	16	CASSYGTAPDVYGYTF
TRBJ2-7	TRBV6-5	14	CASSYGLGGYEQYF
TRBJ1-4	TRBV27	14	CASGTGIRNEKLFF
TRBJ2-7	TRBV6-1	17	CASSQSLTSGLTYEQYF
TRBJ1-2	TRBV12-3/TRBV12-4	14	CASSLGATIYGYTF
TRBJ2-1	TRBV7-9	15	CASSPRGQGYNEQFF
TRBJ2-5	TRBV5-1	15	CASKNGGTGWETQYF
TRBJ2-1	TRBV25-1	15	CASSEYVSKDNEQFF
TRBJ2-5	TRBV27	15	CASSFTGGPYNEQYF
TRBJ2-5	TRBV6-6	14	CASSYIGGQETQYF
TRBJ2-7	TRBV7-9	13	CASSLNYGYEQYF
TRBJ1-2	TRBV4-3	14	CASSQVGDGYGYTF
TRBJ2-1	TRBV20-1	13	CSATLRDYNEQFF
TRBJ2-2	TRBV6-2/TRBV6-3	15	CASSQLAVNTGELFF
TRBJ2-3	TRBV3-1	18	CASSQAGSGTRSFDTQYF
TRBJ1-1	TRBV11-2	13	CASSKRENTEAFF
TRBJ2-2	TRBV29-1	15	CSVDLGGSGTGELFF
TRBJ2-1	TRBV5-1	17	CASSLDSTAGSYNEQFF
TRBJ1-6	TRBV6-5	16	CASRTPGQGSNSPLHF
TRBJ2-7	TRBV5-1	16	CASSLGTGGISYEQYF
TRBJ1-2	TRBV20-1	14	CSPKTGLSDYGYTF
-	TRBV14	14	CASTPDGQAETQYF